Sequencing of this TCR beta chain was carried out in a study of blood T cell repertoires in COVID-19. Overall study: Sites in the United States, Italy and Spain provided acute and convalescent COVID-19 samples. The analysed material was cDNA or gDNA that came from T cells, B-cell-depleted T cells, or PBMCs.

Authors' data handling: Quantification of nucleated cells was approximated via reference gene primer amplification. The protocol was immunoSEQ multiplex PCR, while the TCRdb copy is restricted to in-frame clones and leaves out a portion. That table is the source of V, J and clone size, and D and trimming were worked out from the DNA. The sample has 100,000 to 120,000 clones, 70% to 90% seen once. J lost 5 bases, V lost 3 bases, and 15 bases had no gene match. The CDR3 length is 17 residues. CDR1 is SGHNT, CDR2 YYREEE, per germline (reference sequence). The receptor's source is a man aged 35 to 55 with acute or convalescent COVID-19. What was sequenced was peripheral blood. The V call is TRBV5-4, the J call TRBJ2-3, with 7 positions matching TRBD2. The CDR3 DNA sequence: TGTGCCAGCAGCTCCCCGGCTGGGGGGGGTCTCCAAGATACGCAGTATTTT. Amino acid sequence: CASSSPAGGGLQDTQYF. Full variable domain (rest looked up from reference TRBV5-4 and TRBJ2-3): ETGVTQSPTHLIKTRGQQVTLRCSSQSGHNTVSWYQQALGQGPQFIFQYYREEENGRGNFPPRFSGLQFPNYSSELNVNALELDDSALYLCASSSPAGGGLQDTQYFGPGTRLTVL.